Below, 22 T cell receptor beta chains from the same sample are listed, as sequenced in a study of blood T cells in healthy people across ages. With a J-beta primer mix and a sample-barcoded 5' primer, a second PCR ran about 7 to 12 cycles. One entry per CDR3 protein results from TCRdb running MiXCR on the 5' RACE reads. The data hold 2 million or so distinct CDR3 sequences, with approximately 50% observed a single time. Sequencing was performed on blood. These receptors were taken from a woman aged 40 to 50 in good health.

The DNA of the CDR3 is TGTGCCAGCAGTCCCGGGACTAGCGGGAAGGGGAAAAACATTCAGTACTTC. This sequence encodes CASSPGTSGKGKNIQYF. The genes are TRBV12-3 or TRBV12-4 and TRBJ2-4; 13 bases are shared with TRBD2. This CDR3 has 17 amino acids. Trimming removed 5 bases from V and 4 bases from J; junction bases left unmatched: 8.

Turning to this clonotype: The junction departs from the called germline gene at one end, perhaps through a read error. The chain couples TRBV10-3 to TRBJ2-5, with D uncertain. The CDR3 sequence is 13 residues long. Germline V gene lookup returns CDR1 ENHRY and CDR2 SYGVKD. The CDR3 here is CANSRASRETQYF. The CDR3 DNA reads TGTGCCAACAGTCGGGCCTCACGAGAGACCCAGTACTTC.

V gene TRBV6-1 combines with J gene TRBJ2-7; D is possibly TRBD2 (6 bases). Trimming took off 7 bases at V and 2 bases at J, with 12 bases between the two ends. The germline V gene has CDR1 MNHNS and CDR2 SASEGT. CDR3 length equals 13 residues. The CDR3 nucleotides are TGTGCCAGCATGGAGGGGCCGGCCTACGAGCAGTACTTC. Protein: CASMEGPAYEQYF.

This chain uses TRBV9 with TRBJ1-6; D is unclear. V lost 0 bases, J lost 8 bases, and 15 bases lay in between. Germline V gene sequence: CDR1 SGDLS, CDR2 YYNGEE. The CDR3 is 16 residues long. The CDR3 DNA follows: TGTGCCAGCAGCGTAGGCGGCAGACGGGGAGATTCACCCCTCCACTTT. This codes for CASSVGGRRGDSPLHF.

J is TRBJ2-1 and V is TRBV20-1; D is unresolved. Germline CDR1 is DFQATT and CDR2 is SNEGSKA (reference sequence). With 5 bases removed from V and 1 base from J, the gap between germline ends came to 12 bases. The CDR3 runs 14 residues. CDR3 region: CSAVEVRSYNEQFF. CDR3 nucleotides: TGCAGTGCTGTAGAGGTTAGGTCCTACAATGAGCAGTTCTTC.

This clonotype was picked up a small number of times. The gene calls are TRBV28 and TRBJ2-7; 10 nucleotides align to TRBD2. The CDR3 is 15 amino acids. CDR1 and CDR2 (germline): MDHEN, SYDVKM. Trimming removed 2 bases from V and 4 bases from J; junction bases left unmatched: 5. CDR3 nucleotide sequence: TGTGCCAGCAGTTTAGTAGCGGGGGGCTTATACGAGCAGTACTTC. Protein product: CASSLVAGGLYEQYF.

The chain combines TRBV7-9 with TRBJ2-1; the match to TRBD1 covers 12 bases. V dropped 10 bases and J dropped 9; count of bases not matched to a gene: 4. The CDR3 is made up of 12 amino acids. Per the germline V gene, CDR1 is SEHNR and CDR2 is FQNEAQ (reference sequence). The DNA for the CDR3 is TGTGCCACCGGGGACAGGGGGCTTGAGCAGTTCTTC. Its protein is CATGDRGLEQFF.

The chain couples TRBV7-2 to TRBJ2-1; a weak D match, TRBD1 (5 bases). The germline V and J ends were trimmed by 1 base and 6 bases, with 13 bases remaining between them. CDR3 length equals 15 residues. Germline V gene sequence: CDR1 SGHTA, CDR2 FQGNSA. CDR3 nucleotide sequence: TGTGCCAGCAGCTTAGAAGGCGCCAGGGTCAATGAGCAGTTCTTC. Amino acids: CASSLEGARVNEQFF.

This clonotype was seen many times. The CDR3 nucleotides read TGCGCCAGCAGCCAAGATAGTCTAGCGGGACCGGAAGATACGCAGTATTTT. Protein: CASSQDSLAGPEDTQYF. V is TRBV4-3 and J is TRBJ2-3, with 9 positions matching TRBD2. The germline CDR1 and CDR2 sequences are LGHNA and YSLEER. The CDR3 has 17 residues. V shed 0 bases and J 5 bases; nucleotides not matched to a gene: 9.

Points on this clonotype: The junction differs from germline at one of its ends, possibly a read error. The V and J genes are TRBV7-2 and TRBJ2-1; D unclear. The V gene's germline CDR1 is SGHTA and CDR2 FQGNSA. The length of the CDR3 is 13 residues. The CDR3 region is CASGFDFYNEQFF. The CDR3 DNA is TGTGCCAGCGGCTTTGACTTTTACAATGAGCAGTTCTTC. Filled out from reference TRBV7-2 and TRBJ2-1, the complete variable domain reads GAGVSQSPSNKVTEKGKDVELRCDPISGHTALYWYRQSLGQGLEFLIYFQGNSAPDKSGLPSDRFSAERTGGSVSTLTIQRTQQEDSAVYLCASGFDFYNEQFFGPGTRLTVL.

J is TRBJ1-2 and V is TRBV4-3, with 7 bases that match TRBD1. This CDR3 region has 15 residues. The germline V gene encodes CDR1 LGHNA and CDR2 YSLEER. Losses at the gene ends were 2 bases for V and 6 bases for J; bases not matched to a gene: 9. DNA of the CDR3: TGCGCCAGCAGCCAACTAGACAGGGAGGGGGATGGCTACACCTTC. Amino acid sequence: CASSQLDREGDGYTF.

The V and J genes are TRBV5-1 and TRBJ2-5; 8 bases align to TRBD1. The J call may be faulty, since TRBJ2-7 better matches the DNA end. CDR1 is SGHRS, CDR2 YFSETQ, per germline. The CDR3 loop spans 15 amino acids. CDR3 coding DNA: TGCGCCAGCAGCTTGGATGCAGGGGGCTTATACGAGCAGTACTTC. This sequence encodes CASSLDAGGLYEQYF.

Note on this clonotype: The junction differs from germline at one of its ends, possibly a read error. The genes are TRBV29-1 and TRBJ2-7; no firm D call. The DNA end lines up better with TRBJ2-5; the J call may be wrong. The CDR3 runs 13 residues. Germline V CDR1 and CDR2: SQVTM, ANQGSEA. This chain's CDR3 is CSAESPTLLTQYF. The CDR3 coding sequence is TGCAGCGCTGAATCCCCGACCCTCCTGACCCAGTACTTC.

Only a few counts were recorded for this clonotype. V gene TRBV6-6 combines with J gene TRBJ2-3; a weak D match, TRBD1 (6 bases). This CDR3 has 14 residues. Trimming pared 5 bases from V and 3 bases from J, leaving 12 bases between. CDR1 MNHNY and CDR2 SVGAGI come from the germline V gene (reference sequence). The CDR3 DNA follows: TGTGCCAGCAGTACCGGGACACTGACAGATACGCAGTATTTT. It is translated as CASSTGTLTDTQYF.

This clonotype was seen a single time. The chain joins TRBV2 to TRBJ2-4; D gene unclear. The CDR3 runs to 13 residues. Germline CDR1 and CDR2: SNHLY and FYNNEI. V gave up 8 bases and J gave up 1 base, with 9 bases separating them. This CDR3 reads CASLSPAKNIQYF. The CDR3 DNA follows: TGTGCCAGCTTGTCCCCGGCCAAAAACATTCAGTACTTC.

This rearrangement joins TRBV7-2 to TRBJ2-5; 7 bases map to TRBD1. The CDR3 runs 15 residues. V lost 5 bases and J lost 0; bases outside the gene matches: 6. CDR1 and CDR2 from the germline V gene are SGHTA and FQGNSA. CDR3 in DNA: TGTGCCAGCAGCCCCGGACAGGCGTACCAAGAGACCCAGTACTTC. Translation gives CASSPGQAYQETQYF.

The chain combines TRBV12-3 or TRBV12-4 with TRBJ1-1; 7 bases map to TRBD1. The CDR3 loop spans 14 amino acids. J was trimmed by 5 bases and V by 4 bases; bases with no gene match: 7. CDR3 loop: CASSSGGLGTEAFF. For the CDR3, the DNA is TGTGCCAGCAGTTCAGGGGGACTGGGGACTGAAGCTTTCTTT.

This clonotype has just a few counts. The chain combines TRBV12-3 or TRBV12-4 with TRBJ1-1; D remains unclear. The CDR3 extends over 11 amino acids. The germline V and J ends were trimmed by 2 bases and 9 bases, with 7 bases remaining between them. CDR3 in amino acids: CASSLLGQAFF. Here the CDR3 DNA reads TGTGCCAGCAGTTTATTGGGTCAAGCTTTCTTT.

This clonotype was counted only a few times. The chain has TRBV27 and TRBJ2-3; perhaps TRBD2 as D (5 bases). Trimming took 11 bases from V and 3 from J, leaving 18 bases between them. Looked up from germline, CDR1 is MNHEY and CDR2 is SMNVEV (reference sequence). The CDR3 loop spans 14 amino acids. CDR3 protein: CAPPPGIRTDTQYF. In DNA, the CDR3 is TGTGCCCCGCCCCCGGGGATTAGGACAGATACGCAGTATTTT.

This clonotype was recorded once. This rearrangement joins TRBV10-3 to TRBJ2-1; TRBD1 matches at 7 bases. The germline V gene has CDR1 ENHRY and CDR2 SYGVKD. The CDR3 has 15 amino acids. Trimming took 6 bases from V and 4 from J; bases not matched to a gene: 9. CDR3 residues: CAISGQGQKYNEQFF. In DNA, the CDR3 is TGTGCCATCAGCGGGCAGGGACAGAAATACAATGAGCAGTTCTTC.

The CDR3 loop reads CASSLKSGHYNEQYF. CDR3 nucleotides: TGCGCCAGCAGCTTGAAAAGCGGGCATTACAATGAGCAGTACTTC. The J gene is TRBJ2-5, the V gene TRBV5-1; maybe TRBD2 (6 bases). The V gene's germline CDR1 is SGHRS and CDR2 YFSETQ. Trimming removed 1 base from V and 11 bases from J, with 21 bases in between. The CDR3 spans 15 residues.

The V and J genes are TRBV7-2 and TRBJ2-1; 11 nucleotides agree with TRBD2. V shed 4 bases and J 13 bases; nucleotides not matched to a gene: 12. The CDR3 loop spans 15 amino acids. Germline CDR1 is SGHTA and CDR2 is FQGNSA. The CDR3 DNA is TGTGCCAGCAGCTCAACTAGCGGGGGACTTGAGACCCAGTTCTTC. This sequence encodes CASSSTSGGLETQFF.